The clone carrying this T cell receptor (beta chain) appeared a few times. What it recognizes is unknown. Libraries were prepared by immunoSEQ multiplex PCR; TCRdb keeps only in-frame clonotypes and omits some of them. The sample yields around 40,000 clones, roughly four fifths seen once. The CDR3 is made up of 17 amino acids. Germline CDR1 is SGHTA and CDR2 is FQGNSA. After removal of 4 bases from V and 3 bases from J, the junction contained 7 bases not matched to a gene. This sample is drawn from a study of vaccination effects on CD4 cells after COVID-19. Study-level background: Two doses of BNT162b2 or mRNA-1273 vaccine were administered to participants. Sample provision by two convalescent patients occurred 16 days and one week before vaccination.

Antigen-specific CD4+ T cell clonotypes were called by their expansion after viral peptide-pool culture in ViraFEST. Subsequent to a culture period of nine to ten days, CD4+ T cells were isolated. The person had a PCR-confirmed SARS-CoV-2 infection during March to December 2020. Culturing of about 2 million PBMC per well took place with approximately 10 IU/ml IL-2 and 9 to 10 ug/ml peptides. V and J are TRBV7-2 and TRBJ1-6, with 9 bases identical to TRBD1. The sequencing here drew on CD4+ T cells from PBMCs cultured with a peptide pool, taken before COVID-19 vaccination. This receptor was obtained from a human donor who had a prior SARS-CoV-2 infection. CDR3 region: CASSSTGGPYYNSPLHF. CDR3 sequence (DNA): TGTGCCAGCAGCTCTACAGGGGGCCCTTACTATAATTCACCCCTCCACTTT.